The 7 T cell receptor beta chains presented below share a single source sample, sequenced in a study of regulatory T cells in long-lasting Graves disease. Time point specified: persistent/refractory GD, antithyroid drugs over 5 years with positive TRAb. The TCR library used RNA extracted from PBMCs. Arm-PCR with iRepertoire HTBI primers amplified the CDR3 regions for these TCR beta libraries. TCRdb ran MiXCR on the multiplex PCR reads and lists one entry per CDR3 protein. The sample has under 500,000 distinct CDR3 sequences, 20% to 25% seen once; the top ten hold 20% to 25%. This material consisted of peripheral blood mononuclear cells (PBMCs), taken when the disease was refractory, from a patient treated with antithyroid drugs. The receptors here all came from a female donor with Graves disease.

This clonotype was recorded a few times. The J gene is TRBJ1-1, the V gene TRBV19; D gene ambiguous. The CDR3 covers 13 residues. Germline CDR1 is LNHDA and CDR2 is SQIVND (reference sequence). Deletions cut 3 bases from V and 4 bases from J, with 9 bases between. The CDR3 coding sequence is TGTGCCAGTAGTATCGGATTTGGCACTGAAGCTTTCTTT. It encodes CASSIGFGTEAFF. The full variable domain, in which reference TRBV19 and TRBJ1-1 provide the parts outside the CDR3, is DGGITQSPKYLFRKEGQNVTLSCEQNLNHDAMYWYRQDPGQGLRLIYYSQIVNDFQKGDIAEGYSVSREKKESFPLTVTSAQKNPTAFYLCASSIGFGTEAFFGQGTRLTVV.

The CDR3 protein is CASSAQGGTNYGYTF. The DNA of the CDR3 is TGTGCCAGCAGCGCCCAGGGGGGAACTAACTATGGCTACACCTTC. The genes are TRBV9 and TRBJ1-2, with 7 bases identical to TRBD1. V shed 3 bases, J shed 0 bases, and the junction held 5 bases outside the gene matches. The CDR3 loop spans 15 amino acids. Germline V gives CDR1 SGDLS, CDR2 YYNGEE.

The chain is built from TRBV5-1 and TRBJ2-7, with 8 bases lining up with TRBD1. The CDR3 loop spans 18 amino acids. J lost 3 bases, V lost 4 bases, and 18 bases had no gene match. Looked up from germline, CDR1 is SGHRS and CDR2 is YFSETQ. As DNA, the CDR3 is TGCGCCAGCAGCCAGAACATTAATCGGGACAGGAGGTACTACGAGCAGTACTTC. Translated, it gives CASSQNINRDRRYYEQYF.

The sample holds many counts of this clonotype. The chain links TRBV6-9 to TRBJ2-7; weak D call: TRBD1 (6 bases). There are 13 residues in the CDR3. V gave up 3 bases and J gave up 3 bases, with 9 bases separating them. Germline CDR1 MNHGY, CDR2 SVAAGI. CDR3 sequence reads: CASSYGTRYEQYF. The CDR3 DNA reads TGTGCCAGCAGTTACGGGACACGCTACGAGCAGTACTTC.

The chain uses TRBV20-1 and TRBJ2-7; D assignment may be TRBD1 or TRBD2 (7 bases each). V was cut by 1 base and J by 7 bases, with 17 bases left in between. Germline CDR1 reads DFQATT; CDR2 reads SNEGSKA (reference sequence). This CDR3 has 14 amino acids. The CDR3 spells CSARGGRVQGEQYF. CDR3 bases: TGCAGTGCTAGAGGTGGGAGGGTACAGGGGGAGCAGTACTTC.

The CDR3 sequence: CASSFPRQEVQETQYF. The CDR3 nucleotides are TGTGCCAGCAGTTTTCCAAGACAGGAAGTCCAAGAGACCCAGTACTTC. The rearrangement links TRBV28 to TRBJ2-5; D might be TRBD1 (6 bases). Trimming stripped 3 bases from V and 1 base from J, with 15 bases between. The CDR3 runs 16 residues. CDR1 is MDHEN, CDR2 SYDVKM, per germline.

The CDR3 protein is CASRPREAGNTIYF. CDR3 in DNA: TGTGCCAGCAGACCCCGAGAAGCTGGAAACACCATATATTTT. V is TRBV28 and J is TRBJ1-3; D unresolved. Trimming removed 6 bases at V and 2 bases at J, with 11 bases between. CDR1 MDHEN and CDR2 SYDVKM come from the germline V gene. The CDR3 length is 14 residues.